What follows are 6 T cell receptor beta chains derived from one specimen sequenced in a study of metastatic and nonmetastatic thyroid tumors. TCRdb used MiXCR to call clones anew from the PCR reads. The sample lists tens of thousands of clones; about a sixth were seen once. Every patient underwent thyroid surgery untreated. Sequencing was done on a sample of blood. These receptors came from a male donor with papillary thyroid cancer or a benign thyroid nodule (not recorded which). Some clones in this sample may be carry-over from other donors' samples.

CDR3 sequence: CATKKGLAGEQFF. CDR3 bases: TGTGCCACCAAAAAGGGACTAGCGGGAGAGCAGTTCTTC. The chain joins TRBV28 to TRBJ2-1; TRBD2 aligns across 13 bases. This CDR3 has 13 amino acids. Germline V gives CDR1 MDHEN, CDR2 SYDVKM. V shed 10 bases and J 10 bases; nucleotides not matched to a gene: 7.

The sample holds many counts of this clone. Other DNA sequences of this sample code for an identical CDR3. The chain recombines TRBV7-8 with TRBJ1-5; 8 positions agree with TRBD1. CDR1 SGHVS and CDR2 FQNEAQ come from the germline V gene. Trimming cost V 6 bases and J 6 bases; bases outside gene matches: 7. This CDR3 contains 14 residues. This CDR3 is CASSRGQGSQPQHF. The CDR3 nucleotides are TGTGCCAGCAGTCGAGGACAGGGAAGTCAGCCCCAGCATTTT.

The chain has TRBV5-5 and TRBJ2-7; D possibly corresponds to TRBD2 (5 bases). The CDR3 has 15 residues. Germline-derived CDR1 and CDR2 are SGHKS and YYEKEE (reference sequence). V was cut by 4 bases and J by 0 bases, with 14 bases left in between. The DNA for the CDR3 is TGTGCCAGCAGCCACCGACAAGGGAGCTCCTACGAGCAGTACTTC. Translated, it gives CASSHRQGSSYEQYF.

As for this clone: Its ends do not fully match the called genes, so a read error is possible. This rearrangement joins TRBV6-4 to TRBJ2-2; weak D call: TRBD2 (6 bases). Per germline, CDR1 MRHNA and CDR2 SNTAGT. The CDR3 totals 14 residues. The CDR3 is CASSEHGDRGDLFF. Here the CDR3 DNA reads TGTGCCAGCAGTGAACATGGGGATCGCGGGGATCTGTTTTTT.

The chain joins TRBV6-1 to TRBJ2-1; D unclear. There are 15 residues in the CDR3. Trimming cost V 1 base and J 7 bases, with 14 bases left between them. CDR1 MNHNS and CDR2 SASEGT come from the germline V gene. CDR3: CASSEGGFKGNEQFF. CDR3 nucleotides: TGTGCCAGCAGTGAAGGCGGTTTTAAAGGGAATGAGCAGTTCTTC.

This clone occurred many times. The rearrangement links TRBV6-2 or TRBV6-3 to TRBJ1-4; no definite D call. Between the trimmed V and J ends, which lost 0 bases and 0 bases, there was a span of 20 bases. Germline assignment: CDR1 MNHEY and CDR2 SVGEGT. The length of the CDR3 is 20 residues. The CDR3 DNA reads TGTGCCAGCAGTTACTCGTTGTCCGAATTATCAAGTGCAACTAATGAAAAACTGTTTTTT. This translates into CASSYSLSELSSATNEKLFF.